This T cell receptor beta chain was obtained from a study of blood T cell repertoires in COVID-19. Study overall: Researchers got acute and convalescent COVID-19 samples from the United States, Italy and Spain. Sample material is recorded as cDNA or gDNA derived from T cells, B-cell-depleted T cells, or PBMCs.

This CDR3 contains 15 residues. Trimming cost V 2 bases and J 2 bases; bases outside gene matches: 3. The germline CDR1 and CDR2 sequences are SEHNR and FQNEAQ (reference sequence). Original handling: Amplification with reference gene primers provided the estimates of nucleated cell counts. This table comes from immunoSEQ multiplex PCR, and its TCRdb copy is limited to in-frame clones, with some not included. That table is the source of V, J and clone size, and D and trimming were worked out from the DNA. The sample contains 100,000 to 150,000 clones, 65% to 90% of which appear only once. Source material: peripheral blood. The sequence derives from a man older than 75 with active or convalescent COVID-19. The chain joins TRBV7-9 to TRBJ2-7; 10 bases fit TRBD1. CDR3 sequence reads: CASSLKGQGAYEQYF. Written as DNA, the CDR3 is TGTGCCAGCAGCTTAAAAGGACAGGGGGCCTACGAGCAGTACTTC.